A selection of T cell receptor beta chains follows, all from one sample in a study of monozygotic twins with cystic fibrosis. Libraries were prepared by immunoSEQ multiplex PCR; TCRdb keeps only in-frame clonotypes and omits some of them. The sample carries 34,000 or so clones, 92% recorded once. The specimen sequenced was blood. These receptor sequences come from a girl aged 2-15 years with cystic fibrosis. CDR3s include the opening cysteine and the closing phenylalanine or tryptophan. The order of the fields is clone size, D gene, V gene, J gene, CDR3 DNA, CDR3 protein. D genes are given only for firm matches. Clone size is shown for a subset of rows, as once, few, many or a class of expanded clone.

>NA|NA|TRBV6-6|TRBJ2-2
TGTGCCAGCAGTTACGGGGGCCGGGAAACCGGGGAGCTGTTTTTT
CASSYGGRETGELFF
>medium-sized|TRBD1|TRBV6-5|TRBJ1-2
TGTGCCAGCAGTTCAGGGGGCGATGGCTACACCTTC
CASSSGGDGYTF
>NA|TRBD1|TRBV4-2|TRBJ2-1
TGTGCCAGCAGCCAAGACAGGGGACAGGGGGCCGATGAGCAGTTCTTC
CASSQDRGQGADEQFF
>NA|NA|TRBV4-1|TRBJ2-1
TGCGCCAGCAGCCAAGACAGGGTTAGGCATGAGCAGTTCTTC
CASSQDRVRHEQFF
>NA|TRBD1|TRBV28|TRBJ1-2
TGTGCCAGCAGTCCTTCCACGAGGCAGGGGGTAGATGGCTACACCTTC
CASSPSTRQGVDGYTF
>few|NA|TRBV14|TRBJ1-5
TGTGCCAGCAGCCAAGGCGGGGATCAGCCCCAGCATTTT
CASSQGGDQPQHF
>NA|NA|TRBV5-6|TRBJ2-7
TGTGCCAGCAGCTGGGACCTGGAACCCTACGAGCAGTACTTC
CASSWDLEPYEQYF
>NA|NA|TRBV28|TRBJ2-5
TGTGCCAGCAGTCCCCCGGTGAGGAGAGAGACCCAGTACTTC
CASSPPVRRETQYF
>NA|NA|TRBV30|TRBJ2-3
TGTGCCTGGAGTAACGGTGGGTTTTCAGACACAGATACGCAGTATTTT
CAWSNGGFSDTDTQYF
>few|NA|TRBV14|TRBJ1-2
TGTGCCAGCAGCCAAGAGGCCTATGGCTACACCTTC
CASSQEAYGYTF
>NA|NA|TRBV14|TRBJ2-7
TGTGCCAGCAGCCTGGACGGCGGGATCTACGAGCAGTACTTC
CASSLDGGIYEQYF
>NA|NA|TRBV6-6|TRBJ1-1
TGTGCCAGCAGTTACTCGAGAGGGGCAAACACTGAAGCTTTCTTT
CASSYSRGANTEAFF
>once|NA|TRBV7-9|TRBJ2-1
TGTGCCAGCAGCTTCTACGGAGACAATGAGCAGTTCTTC
CASSFYGDNEQFF
>NA|TRBD2|TRBV6-1|TRBJ2-3
TGTGCCAGCAGTGGGTCCGGGACTACCCGCACAGATACGCAGTATTTT
CASSGSGTTRTDTQYF
>NA|NA|TRBV5-1|TRBJ1-1
TGCGCCAGCAGCCCTGGACGGCTGAACACTGAAGCTTTCTTT
CASSPGRLNTEAFF
>NA|NA|TRBV5-5|TRBJ1-1
TGTGCCAGCAGCTTATGGAGGGAGTCTGAAGCTTTCTTT
CASSLWRESEAFF
>NA|NA|TRBV5-6|TRBJ1-5
TGTGCCAGCAGCTTGGCACCGAAGAATCAGCCCCAGCATTTT
CASSLAPKNQPQHF
>NA|NA|TRBV5-1|TRBJ2-1
TGCGCCAGCAGCTTGTCAGGGGTTGTCGAGCAGTTCTTC
CASSLSGVVEQFF
>NA|NA|TRBV7-8|TRBJ1-1
TGTGCCAGCAGCTTACGCCTTGGGGGGAGCACTGAAGCTTTCTTT
CASSLRLGGSTEAFF
>NA|NA|TRBV29-1|TRBJ1-5
TGCAGCGTTCGCTCCGGAAATAGCAATCAGCCCCAGCATTTT
CSVRSGNSNQPQHF
>NA|NA|TRBV6-4|TRBJ1-6
TGTGCCAGCAGTGACAGGGCAGGCAATAATTCACCCCTCCACTTT
CASSDRAGNNSPLHF
>NA|NA|TRBV18|TRBJ2-1
TGTGCCAGCTCACCAAGTTGGATGGACAATGAGCAGTTCTTC
CASSPSWMDNEQFF
>NA|TRBD1|TRBV13|TRBJ1-1
TGTGCCAGCCACCAGGGGGCCTGGAACACTGAAGCTTTCTTT
CASHQGAWNTEAFF
>NA|TRBD1|TRBV29-1|TRBJ2-7
TGCAGCGTTGGGGACAGGGAAAACGAGCAGTACTTC
CSVGDRENEQYF
>few|NA|TRBV5-6|TRBJ2-7
TGTGCCAGCAGCTCGGGAGGCAGGGGTTACGAGCAGTACTTC
CASSSGGRGYEQYF
>NA|NA|TRBV7-9|TRBJ2-1
TGTGCCAGCAGCTTGACAGGGTGGGTAGCGGGATACAATGAGCAGTTCTTC
CASSLTGWVAGYNEQFF
>NA|NA|TRBV15|TRBJ2-2
TGTGCCACCAGCAGAGGACTAGAGCTGTGGGCCGGGGAGCTGTTTTTT
CATSRGLELWAGELFF
>NA|TRBD1|TRBV18|TRBJ1-2
TGTGCCAGCTCAGCGCAACAGGGGACCTATGGCTACACCTTC
CASSAQQGTYGYTF
>NA|NA|TRBV19|TRBJ1-1
TGTGCCAGTAGTATAAATCTGAACACTGAAGCTTTCTTT
CASSINLNTEAFF
>NA|NA|TRBV4-1|TRBJ1-2
TGCGCCAGCAGCCAAGTATTCGCGCCCCTGGTGGGTAACTATGGCTACACCTTC
CASSQVFAPLVGNYGYTF
>NA|NA|TRBV6-1|TRBJ1-6
TGTGCCAGCTGTGAAGGACTTGGATCACCCCTCCACTTT
CASCEGLGSPLHF
>NA|NA|TRBV27|TRBJ2-7
TGTGCCAGCAGAGGAGGGGGGAACGGGTGGGGTTACGAGCAGTACTTC
CASRGGGNGWGYEQYF
>NA|NA|TRBV7-9|TRBJ1-1
TGTGCCAGCAGCCCTCTAGGCGATACAGGGATGAACACTGAAGCTTTCTTT
CASSPLGDTGMNTEAFF